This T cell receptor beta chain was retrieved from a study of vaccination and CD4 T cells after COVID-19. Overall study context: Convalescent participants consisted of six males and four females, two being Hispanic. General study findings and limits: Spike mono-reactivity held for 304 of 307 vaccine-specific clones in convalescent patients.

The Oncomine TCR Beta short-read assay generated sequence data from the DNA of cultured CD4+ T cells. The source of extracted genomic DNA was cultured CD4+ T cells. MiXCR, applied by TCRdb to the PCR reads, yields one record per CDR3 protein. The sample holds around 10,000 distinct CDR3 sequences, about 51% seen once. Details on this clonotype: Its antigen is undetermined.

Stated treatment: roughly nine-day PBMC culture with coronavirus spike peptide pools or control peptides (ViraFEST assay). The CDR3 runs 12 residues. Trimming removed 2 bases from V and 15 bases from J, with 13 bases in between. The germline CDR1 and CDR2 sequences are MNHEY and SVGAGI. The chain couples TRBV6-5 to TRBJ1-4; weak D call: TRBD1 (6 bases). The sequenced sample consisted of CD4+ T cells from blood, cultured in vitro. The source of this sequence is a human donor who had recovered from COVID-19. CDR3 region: CASSYGGAELFF. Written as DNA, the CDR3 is TGTGCCAGCAGTTACGGGGGCGCTGAATTGTTTTTT.